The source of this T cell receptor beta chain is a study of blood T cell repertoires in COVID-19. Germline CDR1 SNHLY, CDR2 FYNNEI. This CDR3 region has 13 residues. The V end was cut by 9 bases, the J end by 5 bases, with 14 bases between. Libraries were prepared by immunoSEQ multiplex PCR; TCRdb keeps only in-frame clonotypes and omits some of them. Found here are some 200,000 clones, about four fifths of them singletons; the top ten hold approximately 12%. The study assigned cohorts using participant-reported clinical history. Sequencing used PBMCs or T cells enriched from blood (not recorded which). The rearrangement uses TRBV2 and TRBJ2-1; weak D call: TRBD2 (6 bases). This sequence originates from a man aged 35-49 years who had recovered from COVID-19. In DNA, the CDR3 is TGTGCCAGGAGCTTAGCGGTTAACAATGAGCAGTTCTTC. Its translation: CARSLAVNNEQFF.